This T cell receptor (beta chain) is drawn from a study of identical twins. Germline loops: CDR1 MNHNY, CDR2 SVGAGI (reference sequence). This CDR3 has 14 residues. Trimming left V 4 bases short and J 8 bases short, with 14 bases between. Using its own MiXCR run on the 5' RACE reads, TCRdb lists one record per CDR3 protein. The sample has 1.5 million to 2 million distinct CDR3 sequences; less than 40% are singletons. General study points: The degree of excess twin sharing was weaker in beta out-of-frame sequences. It was possible that invariant MAIT and iNKT cells partly confounded the zero-insertion analyses. Out-of-frame alpha sequences that twins shared showed excess low generation probability.

This clonotype was observed a few times. Its antigen remains unidentified. This clonotype was sampled from a newborn girl in good health. The specimen was cord blood. The gene calls are TRBV6-6 and TRBJ1-4; D is undetermined. CDR3: CASSLDGLQEKLFF. The CDR3 DNA sequence: TGTGCCAGCAGTTTGGACGGCCTCCAGGAAAAACTGTTTTTT.